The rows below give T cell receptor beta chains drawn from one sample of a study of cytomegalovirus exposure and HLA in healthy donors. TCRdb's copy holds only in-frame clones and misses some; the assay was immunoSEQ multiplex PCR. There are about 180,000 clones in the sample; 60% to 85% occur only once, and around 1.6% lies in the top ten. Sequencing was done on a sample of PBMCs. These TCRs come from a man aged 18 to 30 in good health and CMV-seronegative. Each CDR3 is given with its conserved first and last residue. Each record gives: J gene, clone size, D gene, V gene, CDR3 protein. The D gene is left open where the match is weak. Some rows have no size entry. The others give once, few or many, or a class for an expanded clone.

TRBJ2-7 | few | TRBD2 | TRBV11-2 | CASSLEGGGSYEQYF
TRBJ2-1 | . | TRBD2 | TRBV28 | CASSLGGSNGEQFF
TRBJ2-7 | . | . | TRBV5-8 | CASSFHRGAGREQYF
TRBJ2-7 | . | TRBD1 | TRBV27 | CASSLGQGSEQYF
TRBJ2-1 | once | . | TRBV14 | CASSHRGLDSYNEQFF
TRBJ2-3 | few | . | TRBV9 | CASSVGGSMGGDTQYF
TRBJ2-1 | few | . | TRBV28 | CASSLNVAGYNEQFF
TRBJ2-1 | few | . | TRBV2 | CASSEDRTNEQFF
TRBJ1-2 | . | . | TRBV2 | CASSGPTRGAWGYTF
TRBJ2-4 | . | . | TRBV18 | CASSPYGRAKNIQYF
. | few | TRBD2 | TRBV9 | CASSSRGRAYEQYF
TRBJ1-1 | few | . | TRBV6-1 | CASTLRDSAAFF
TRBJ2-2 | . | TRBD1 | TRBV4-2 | CASSQDWTGVLGSAGELFF
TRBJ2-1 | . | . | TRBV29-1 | CSVPPENEQFF
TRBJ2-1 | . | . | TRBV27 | CASTPRSSYNEQFF
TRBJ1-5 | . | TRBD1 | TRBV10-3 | CAISESRTGMGNQPQHF
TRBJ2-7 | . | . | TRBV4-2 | CASSQDEVARYEQYF
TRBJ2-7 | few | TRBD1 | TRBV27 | CASQITGTGIYEQYF
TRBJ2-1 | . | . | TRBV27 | CASSFLRGISYNEQFF
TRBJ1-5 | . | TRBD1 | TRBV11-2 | CASSFGQGNQPQHF
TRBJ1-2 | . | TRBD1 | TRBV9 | CATQGGIVYGYTF
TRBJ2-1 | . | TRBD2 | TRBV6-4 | CASSAGGSYNEQFF
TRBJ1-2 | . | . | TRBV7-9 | CASSLEAEYGYTF
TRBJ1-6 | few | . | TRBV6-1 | CASSEYGRRDWTSPLHF
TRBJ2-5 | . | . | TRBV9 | CASSVGGGGIKTQYF
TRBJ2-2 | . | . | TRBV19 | CASSTRVGGELFF